This TCR beta chain was sequenced for a study of T cells after yellow fever vaccination. On the study more broadly: Some fractions had low cell numbers, and these were prepared with SMART-Seq v4 Ultra Low Input. Study results and limitations: Once the booster was given, most primary-vaccination clones reappeared, at approximately 97% for CD4 and roughly 86% for CD8.

Via MiXCR, TCRdb re-called the 5' RACE reads, giving one row per CDR3 protein. In the table there are 300,000 or so distinct CDR3 sequences, under 15% of which are singletons. V dropped 1 base and J dropped 3; count of bases not matched to a gene: 5. Germline loops: CDR1 DFQATT, CDR2 SNEGSKA (reference sequence). The CDR3 length is 16 residues. This clonotype occurred a few times. Its antigen is unknown. The clonotype comes from a man aged 25-45 years who received the YFV17D yellow fever vaccine. Sequenced material: CD4+ T cells sorted from PBMCs, taken 45 days after the yellow fever booster vaccination. The chain employs TRBV20-1 and TRBJ2-3; TRBD2 matches 12 bases. CDR3 sequence reads: CSARGLAGVVTDTQYF. The CDR3 coding sequence is TGCAGTGCTAGAGGACTAGCGGGAGTAGTAACAGATACGCAGTATTTT.